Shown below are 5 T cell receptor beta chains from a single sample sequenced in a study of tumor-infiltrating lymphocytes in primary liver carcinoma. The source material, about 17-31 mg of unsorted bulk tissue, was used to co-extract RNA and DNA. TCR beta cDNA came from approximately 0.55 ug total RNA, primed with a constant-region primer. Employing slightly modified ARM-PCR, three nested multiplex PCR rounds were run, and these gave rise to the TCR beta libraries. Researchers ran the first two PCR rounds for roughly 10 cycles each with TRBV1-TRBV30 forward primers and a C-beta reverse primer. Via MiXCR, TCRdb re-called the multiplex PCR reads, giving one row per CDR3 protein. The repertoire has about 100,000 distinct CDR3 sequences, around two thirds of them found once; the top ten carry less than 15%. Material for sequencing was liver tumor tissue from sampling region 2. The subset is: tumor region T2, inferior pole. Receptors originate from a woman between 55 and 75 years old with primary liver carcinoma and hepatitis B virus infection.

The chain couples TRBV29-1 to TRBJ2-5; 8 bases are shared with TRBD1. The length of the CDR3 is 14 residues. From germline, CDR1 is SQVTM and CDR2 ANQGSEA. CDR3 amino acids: CYSTRPDRGETQYF. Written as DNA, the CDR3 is TGCTACTCCACGAGGCCCGACAGGGGCGAGACCCAGTACTTC.

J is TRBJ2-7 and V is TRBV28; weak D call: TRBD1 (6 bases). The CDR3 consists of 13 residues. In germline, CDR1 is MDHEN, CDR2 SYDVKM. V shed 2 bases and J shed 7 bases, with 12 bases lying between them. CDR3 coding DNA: TGTGCCAGCAGTTTAGATACCCAGGGGGAGCAGTACTTC. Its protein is CASSLDTQGEQYF.

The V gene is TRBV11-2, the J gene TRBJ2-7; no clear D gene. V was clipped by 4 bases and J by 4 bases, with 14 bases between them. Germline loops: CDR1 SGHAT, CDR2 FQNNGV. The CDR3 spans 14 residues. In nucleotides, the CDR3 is TGTGCCAGCAGCTCTCACCTACAGATTTACGAGCAGTACTTC. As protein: CASSSHLQIYEQYF.

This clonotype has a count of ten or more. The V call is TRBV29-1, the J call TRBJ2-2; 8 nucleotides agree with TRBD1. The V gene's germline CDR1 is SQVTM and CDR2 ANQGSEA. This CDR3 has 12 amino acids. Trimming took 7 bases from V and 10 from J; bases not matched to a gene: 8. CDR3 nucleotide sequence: TGCAGCGCGCAGGGGGCTGCTTTGGAGCTGTTTTTT. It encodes CSAQGAALELFF.

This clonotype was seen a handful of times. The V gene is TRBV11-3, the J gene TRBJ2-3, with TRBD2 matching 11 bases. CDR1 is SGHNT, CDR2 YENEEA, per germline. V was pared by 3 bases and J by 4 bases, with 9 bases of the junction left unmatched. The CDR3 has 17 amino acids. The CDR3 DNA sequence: TGTGCCAGCAGCTTGGAATCAGGACTAGCGGGCGCAGATACGCAGTATTTT. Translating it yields CASSLESGLAGADTQYF. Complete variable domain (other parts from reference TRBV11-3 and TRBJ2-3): EAGVVQSPRYKIIEKKQPVAFWCNPISGHNTLYWYLQNLGQGPELLIRYENEEAVDDSQLPKDRFSAERLKGVDSTLKIQPAELGDSAVYLCASSLESGLAGADTQYFGPGTRLTVL.